This T cell receptor (beta chain) was identified in a study of cytomegalovirus exposure and HLA in healthy donors. Both 60 Vbeta primers and 13 Jbeta primers went into the PCR. TCRdb's copy holds only in-frame clones and misses some; the assay was immunoSEQ multiplex PCR. The sample has about 140,000 clones; just under 85% are singletons. CDR1 LNHDA and CDR2 SQIVND come from the germline V gene (reference sequence). V gave up 7 bases and J gave up 0 bases, with 13 bases separating them. The CDR3 totals 14 residues. The rearrangement links TRBV19 to TRBJ2-7; D might be TRBD1 (5 bases). The sequence came from a man aged 35 to 55 in good health and CMV-seropositive. Sequencing was carried out using PBMCs. The CDR3 protein is CASTGHFGSYEQYF. In DNA form, the CDR3 reads TGTGCCAGTACCGGACACTTCGGCTCCTACGAGCAGTACTTC. Variable domain in full (rest from reference TRBV19 and TRBJ2-7): DGGITQSPKYLFRKEGQNVTLSCEQNLNHDAMYWYRQDPGQGLRLIYYSQIVNDFQKGDIAEGYSVSREKKESFPLTVTSAQKNPTAFYLCASTGHFGSYEQYFGPGTRLTVT.